The 3 T cell receptor beta chains in this list originate from one sample, sequenced in a study of tumor-infiltrating lymphocytes in primary liver carcinoma. For each extraction, RNA and DNA were obtained together from around 18-30 mg of unsorted bulk tissue. cDNA specific to TCR beta was made from around 450 ng of total RNA, with a constant-region primer employed for priming. Three nested multiplex PCR rounds, a slightly modified ARM-PCR, produced the libraries for TCR beta. The first two PCR rounds used TRBV1-TRBV30 primers with a Cbeta primer, roughly 10 cycles each. A single record per CDR3 protein comes from TCRdb applying MiXCR to the multiplex PCR reads. The sample yields more than 95,000 distinct CDR3 sequences, 64% seen once. The specimen sequenced was liver tumor tissue from sampling region 3. Documented subset: tumor region T3, left-lateral pole. The origin of the receptors is a woman in her sixties with primary liver carcinoma and hepatitis B virus infection.

The gene calls are TRBV29-1 and TRBJ1-5, with 9 bases aligning to TRBD1. TRBJ2-3 explains the end of the DNA better; the J call may be wrong. CDR3 length: 12 residues. Germline V gene sequence: CDR1 SQVTM, CDR2 ANQGSEA. CDR3 amino acids: CSVRTGDQPQYF. CDR3 DNA: TGCAGCGTCCGGACAGGGGATCAGCCCCAGTATTTT.

This clonotype was seen ten or more times. The CDR3 DNA reads as TGCAGCGTACGGCGGGGGGGAGGTGGTCTAGCGGGAGGCTACGAGCAGTACTTC. Translation: CSVRRGGGGLAGGYEQYF. The rearrangement links TRBV29-1 to TRBJ2-7, with 11 bases matching TRBD2. Per the germline V gene, CDR1 is SQVTM and CDR2 is ANQGSEA. After removal of 6 bases from V and 3 bases from J, the junction contained 19 bases not matched to a gene. CDR3 size: 18 residues.

Concerning this clonotype: A much larger clone lies one base from this, so it may be a read error. The chain employs TRBV5-4 and TRBJ2-3; TRBD2 agrees at 8 bases. This CDR3 region has 16 residues. Germline CDR1 reads SGHNT; CDR2 reads YYREEE (reference sequence). The DNA for the CDR3 is TGTGCCATCAGCTTGGAAGCGGGAGTGGTAGCAGATACGCAGTATTTT. The encoded protein is CAISLEAGVVADTQYF.